The 26 T cell receptor beta chains below all came from one sample that was sequenced in a study of blood T cell repertoires in COVID-19. Generated by immunoSEQ multiplex PCR, the TCRdb table keeps only in-frame clones and is missing some. The sample yields roughly 280,000 clones, 84% seen once. Material: peripheral blood. All receptors come from a man aged 55 to 70 with acute or convalescent COVID-19.

This clone came up once. J is TRBJ2-1 and V is TRBV6-1; TRBD2 matches 11 bases. This CDR3 is 14 amino acids long. The V segment lost 6 bases and the J segment 7 bases; nucleotides outside the gene matches: 5. Germline V CDR1 and CDR2: MNHNS, SASEGT. CDR3 sequence: CASRLAGDVNEQFF. Here the CDR3 DNA reads TGTGCCAGCAGACTAGCGGGGGATGTTAATGAGCAGTTCTTC.

The chain links TRBV7-9 to TRBJ2-7, with D possibly TRBD1 on 5 matching bases. Germline V gene sequence: CDR1 SEHNR, CDR2 FQNEAQ (reference sequence). V was cut by 2 bases and J by 6 bases, with 14 bases left in between. The length of the CDR3 is 14 residues. In nucleotides, the CDR3 is TGTGCCAGCAGCTTATCGTCAGGGTCCCTCGAGCAGTACTTC. Translation: CASSLSSGSLEQYF. The full variable domain, rest sourced from reference TRBV7-9 and TRBJ2-7, is DTGVSQNPRHKITKRGQNVTFRCDPISEHNRLYWYRQTLGQGPEFLTYFQNEAQLEKSRLLSDRFSAERPKGSFSTLEIQRTEQGDSAMYLCASSLSSGSLEQYFGPGTRLTVT.

The chain employs TRBV5-1 and TRBJ2-2; D might be TRBD2 (6 bases). The CDR3 loop spans 13 amino acids. Looked up from germline, CDR1 is SGHRS and CDR2 is YFSETQ. V lost 4 bases and J lost 8, with 12 bases in between. The CDR3 region is CASSILAEGELFF. CDR3 nucleotides: TGCGCCAGCAGCATACTAGCTGAGGGGGAGCTGTTTTTT. The full variable domain, with the rest looked up from reference TRBV5-1 and TRBJ2-2, is KAGVTQTPRYLIKTRGQQVTLSCSPISGHRSVSWYQQTPGQGLQFLFEYFSETQRNKGNFPGRFSGRQFSNSRSEMNVSTLELGDSALYLCASSILAEGELFFGEGSRLTVL.

The chain couples TRBV2 to TRBJ2-3; a weak D match, TRBD1 (6 bases). Germline CDR1 reads SNHLY; CDR2 reads FYNNEI. The V end lost 6 bases, the J end lost 0 bases, and 13 bases lay between the germline ends. The CDR3 length is 15 residues. Here the CDR3 DNA reads TGTGCCAGCAGGAAGGACAGAGCTAGCACAGATACGCAGTATTTT. It yields the protein CASRKDRASTDTQYF.

The gene calls are TRBV9 and TRBJ2-5; TRBD2 matches 8 bases. Germline V gives CDR1 SGDLS, CDR2 YYNGEE. The V segment lost 0 bases and the J segment 5 bases; nucleotides outside the gene matches: 18. This CDR3 contains 19 residues. CDR3 sequence (DNA): TGTGCCAGCAGCGTAGAGTACGCGGGAGGCACCGAAGCCGGGGAGACCCAGTACTTC. As protein: CASSVEYAGGTEAGETQYF.

This clone has just one count. V usage is TRBV21-1 and J usage is TRBJ2-5; the table assigns TRBD1, which was not confirmed against the DNA. TRBV21-1 is assigned pseudogene status. The CDR3 loop spans 16 amino acids. The CDR3 coding sequence is TGTGCCAGCAGCAAAGTATGGGGCCCATTAGTAGAGACCCAGTACTTC. Protein product: CASSKVWGPLVETQYF.

The chain carries TRBV9 and TRBJ1-3; possibly TRBD1 for D (6 bases). Trimming removed 3 bases at V and 0 bases at J, with 13 bases between. Germline V gives CDR1 SGDLS, CDR2 YYNGEE. CDR3 size: 16 residues. The chain's CDR3 is CASSASQGYSGNTIYF. The CDR3 DNA follows: TGTGCCAGCAGCGCCTCACAGGGCTACTCTGGAAACACCATATATTTT.

The rearrangement joins TRBV27 to TRBJ2-5; no clear D. Per germline, CDR1 MNHEY and CDR2 SMNVEV (reference sequence). The CDR3 has 10 residues. V dropped 11 bases and J dropped 0 bases, with 4 bases sitting between them. As DNA, the CDR3 is TGTGCCGGGCACCAAGAGACCCAGTACTTC. Encoded protein: CAGHQETQYF.

The rearrangement links TRBV28 to TRBJ2-2; 11 positions match TRBD2. The CDR3 length is 17 residues. V trimming: 7 bases; J trimming: 6 bases; junction bases outside the gene matches: 13. From germline, CDR1 is MDHEN and CDR2 SYDVKM. This CDR3 reads CASTGAPSGRRAGELFF. The CDR3 coding sequence is TGTGCCAGCACCGGGGCCCCTAGCGGGAGGCGGGCCGGGGAGCTGTTTTTT. Filled out from reference TRBV28 and TRBJ2-2, the complete variable domain reads DVKVTQSSRYLVKRTGEKVFLECVQDMDHENMFWYRQDPGLGLRLIYFSYDVKMKEKGDIPEGYSVSREKKERFSLILESASTNQTSMYLCASTGAPSGRRAGELFFGEGSRLTVL.

The genes are TRBV18 and TRBJ2-1, with TRBD1 matching over 9 bases. The CDR3 sequence is 15 residues long. Germline V gene sequence: CDR1 KGHSH, CDR2 LQKENI. J gave up 3 bases and V 4 bases, and 4 bases lay outside the gene matches. DNA for the CDR3: TGTGCCAGCTCACGGGACAGGGCCCTCTACAATGAGCAGTTCTTC. Translating gives CASSRDRALYNEQFF.

This clone was detected a few times. V gene TRBV5-4 combines with J gene TRBJ2-3; 9 bases fit TRBD2. Germline V lookup: CDR1 SGHNT, CDR2 YYREEE (reference sequence). Losses at the gene ends were 2 bases for V and 4 bases for J; bases not matched to a gene: 5. The CDR3 runs to 15 residues. CDR3 amino acids: CASSFSSGESDTQYF. The CDR3 DNA is TGTGCCAGCAGCTTTTCTAGCGGGGAATCAGATACGCAGTATTTT.

J is TRBJ1-1 and V is TRBV20-1; unclear D gene. Germline CDR1 DFQATT, CDR2 SNEGSKA (reference sequence). Trimming removed 6 bases from V and 7 bases from J, with 12 bases in between. This CDR3 has 11 residues. The CDR3 DNA reads as TGCAGTGCCCGAACATTCGTTGAAGCTTTCTTT. It codes for CSARTFVEAFF.

V usage is TRBV6-2 or TRBV6-3 and J usage is TRBJ1-5; D is ambiguous. V was trimmed by 0 bases and J by 2 bases, leaving 17 bases between them. Per the germline V gene, CDR1 is MNHEY and CDR2 is SVGEGT. This CDR3 is built from 18 residues. The chain's CDR3 is CASSYSPDREVGNQPQHF. The CDR3 region has the DNA TGTGCCAGCAGTTACTCGCCAGATCGGGAAGTCGGCAATCAGCCCCAGCATTTT.

The chain uses TRBV30 and TRBJ1-2; no firm D call. The germline V and J ends were trimmed by 0 bases and 7 bases, with 9 bases remaining between them. The germline V gene encodes CDR1 GTSNPN and CDR2 SVGIG (reference sequence). This CDR3 is 12 amino acids long. The CDR3, as DNA: TGTGCCTGGAGTGTTGGAGGGAGTGGCTACACCTTC. Encoded protein: CAWSVGGSGYTF.

The chain employs TRBV19 and TRBJ2-5, with D possibly matching TRBD2 (6 bases). Germline CDR1 LNHDA, CDR2 SQIVND (reference sequence). CDR3 length equals 15 residues. The V gene lost 3 bases and the J gene lost 2 bases, with 13 bases spanning the gap. This chain's CDR3 is CASSMGSGGQETQYF. Written as DNA, the CDR3 is TGTGCCAGTAGTATGGGTAGCGGTGGTCAAGAGACCCAGTACTTC.

The CDR3 is CASSPPSPKETQYF. The DNA for the CDR3 is TGTGCCAGCTCACCACCGTCCCCCAAAGAGACCCAGTACTTC. The V call is TRBV18, the J call TRBJ2-5; D uncertain. Trimming took 0 bases from V and 3 from J, leaving 8 bases between them. The CDR3 has 14 amino acids. Germline V gives CDR1 KGHSH, CDR2 LQKENI.

A remark on this clone: The sample carries other DNA sequences with the same CDR3. This chain's CDR3 is CASSILAGGTYEQYF. The CDR3 bases are TGTGCCAGTAGTATCTTAGCGGGGGGAACCTACGAGCAGTACTTC. The genes are TRBV19 and TRBJ2-7; TRBD2 agrees at 10 bases. V was clipped by 3 bases and J by 2 bases; unmatched bases: 4. CDR1 and CDR2 (germline): LNHDA, SQIVND (reference sequence). CDR3 length: 15 amino acids.

V usage is TRBV7-9 and J usage is TRBJ1-2; the D gene is possibly TRBD1 (6 bases). V was pared by 2 bases and J by 0 bases, with 10 bases between. Germline V lookup: CDR1 SEHNR, CDR2 FQNEAQ (reference sequence). CDR3 length equals 15 residues. The DNA for the CDR3 is TGTGCCAGCAGCTTACTCGGACAGTCTAACTATGGCTACACCTTC. Protein product: CASSLLGQSNYGYTF.

The chain recombines TRBV28 with TRBJ2-7, with TRBD1 matching 10 bases. Germline values: CDR1 MDHEN, CDR2 SYDVKM. The CDR3 consists of 16 residues. V shed 4 bases, J shed 0 bases, and the junction held 6 bases outside the gene matches. The CDR3 nucleotides are TGTGCCAGCAGTTCCTCGGGACAGGGGCGCTCCTACGAGCAGTACTTC. The encoded protein is CASSSSGQGRSYEQYF.

The chain joins TRBV29-1 to TRBJ2-5; 7 nucleotides agree with TRBD1. V trimming: 0 bases; J trimming: 5 bases; junction bases outside the gene matches: 15. CDR1 is SQVTM and CDR2 is ANQGSEA in the germline V gene. This CDR3 spans 17 amino acids. CDR3 in amino acids: CSVEDLVTGKFVETQYF. CDR3 nucleotide sequence: TGCAGCGTTGAAGATTTGGTGACAGGGAAGTTTGTGGAGACCCAGTACTTC.

The CDR3 nucleotides are TGTGCCAGCAGTAAAGGACAGGGGGGAGGCTACACCTTC. Amino acids: CASSKGQGGGYTF. The J gene is TRBJ1-2, the V gene TRBV28; 10 bases are a match to TRBD1. This CDR3 region has 13 residues. CDR1 and CDR2 (germline): MDHEN, SYDVKM. J gave up 8 bases and V 5 bases, and 5 bases lay outside the gene matches.

The genes are TRBV6-1 and TRBJ1-4; D is unresolved. Per germline, CDR1 MNHNS and CDR2 SASEGT. V shed 6 bases and J shed 5 bases, with 7 bases lying between them. This CDR3 is built from 12 residues. In DNA form, the CDR3 reads TGTGCCAGCAGATGGAGGAATGAAAAACTGTTTTTT. The encoded protein is CASRWRNEKLFF.

CDR3 nucleotides: TGTGCCAGCAGTCCAGACCGGTTTTGGGTAAGGGGCGGCTACACCTTC. Protein sequence: CASSPDRFWVRGGYTF. The chain uses TRBV28 and TRBJ1-2; D might be TRBD1 (5 bases). Germline V gene lookup returns CDR1 MDHEN and CDR2 SYDVKM. Trimming removed 5 bases at V and 8 bases at J, with 24 bases between. The CDR3 spans 16 residues.

The chain links TRBV12-3 or TRBV12-4 to TRBJ2-7; D may be TRBD2 (6 bases). Trimming took off 1 base at V and 9 bases at J, with 13 bases between the two ends. The CDR3 length is 13 residues. CDR3 loop: CASSLDRLGGQYF. As DNA, the CDR3 is TGTGCCAGCAGTTTAGACCGATTGGGGGGGCAGTACTTC.

The chain is built from TRBV12-5 and TRBJ2-3, with 7 bases identical to TRBD2. Germline V gene lookup returns CDR1 LGHNT and CDR2 FRNRAP. Germline trimming cut 2 bases from V and 8 bases from J; bases unmatched to any gene: 4. This CDR3 is built from 13 residues. The CDR3 bases are TGTGCTAGTGGTTTGATGGCGGGAGCTACGCAGTATTTT. Residues: CASGLMAGATQYF.

The chain couples TRBV2 to TRBJ2-2; D is possibly TRBD1 (6 bases). There are 15 residues in the CDR3. Germline CDR1 is SNHLY and CDR2 is FYNNEI. Trimming shortened V by 2 bases and J by 1 base, and 8 bases separated the two germline ends. This chain's CDR3 is CASSEQGLNTGELFF. The CDR3 region has the DNA TGTGCCAGCAGTGAACAGGGGTTGAACACCGGGGAGCTGTTTTTT. Drawing the rest from reference TRBV2 and TRBJ2-2, the complete variable domain is EPEVTQTPSHQVTQMGQEVILRCVPISNHLYFYWYRQILGQKVEFLVSFYNNEISEKSEIFDDQFSVERPDGSNFTLKIRSTKLEDSAMYFCASSEQGLNTGELFFGEGSRLTVL.